These 3 T cell receptor beta chains share one sample of origin, sequenced in a study of blood T cell repertoires in COVID-19. Generated by immunoSEQ multiplex PCR, the TCRdb table keeps only in-frame clones and is missing some. The top ten clones hold over 5.5% of a sample with approximately 250,000 clones, about 82% of them seen once. Input material: peripheral blood. These receptor sequences come from a woman of 80 years or more with COVID-19, enrolled during active disease.

The rearrangement joins TRBV3-1 (or the pseudogene TRBV3-2) to TRBJ2-3, with TRBD2 matching 8 bases. Germline trimming cut 3 bases from V and 0 bases from J; bases unmatched to any gene: 17. CDR1 is LGHDT and CDR2 is YNNKEL in the germline V gene (reference sequence). CDR3 size: 20 residues. CDR3 sequence (DNA): TGTGCCAGCAGCCACTTCGAAAGGGGTGTAGCGGGGATGAGCACAGATACGCAGTATTTT. This gives the protein CASSHFERGVAGMSTDTQYF.

In the case of this clone: Other nucleotide sequences from this sample produce the same CDR3. V and J are TRBV5-1 and TRBJ2-5, with 13 bases identical to TRBD2. This CDR3 comprises 15 residues. The trim removed 0 bases at V and 4 bases at J, leaving 0 bases unmatched. Germline values: CDR1 SGHRS, CDR2 YFSETQ. CDR3 residues: CASSLGLAGGETQYF. As DNA, the CDR3 is TGCGCCAGCAGCTTGGGACTAGCGGGAGGAGAGACCCAGTACTTC.

This rearrangement joins TRBV9 to TRBJ1-2; perhaps TRBD1 as D (5 bases). V was clipped by 3 bases and J by 8 bases, with 11 bases between them. The germline V gene has CDR1 SGDLS and CDR2 YYNGEE. This CDR3 has 12 amino acids. In DNA, the CDR3 is TGTGCCAGCAGCGGTCAGGGTGAAGGCTACACCTTC. Amino acid sequence: CASSGQGEGYTF.